A selection of T cell receptor beta chains follows, all from one sample in a study of cytotoxic CD8 clonotypes in ibrutinib-treated CLL. TCRdb's table, derived via immunoSEQ multiplex PCR, lists solely in-frame clones and lacks some. The sample includes hundreds of thousands of clones, less than 75% of them seen just once. The specimen was PBMCs, collected after 24 months of ibrutinib treatment. The source of these receptors is a human donor with chronic lymphocytic leukemia. Both conserved end residues are part of each CDR3. A D gene is named only where the DNA matches it firmly. Where a row states a size, it is once, few, many or the class of an expanded clone; other rows omit it.

j_gene: TRBJ2-5
v_gene: TRBV6-5
d_gene: NA
abundance: NA
CDR3aa: CASSYGSWETQYF
CDR3nt: TGTGCCAGCAGTTACGGCAGTTGGGAGACCCAGTACTTC

j_gene: TRBJ2-1
v_gene: TRBV2
d_gene: NA
abundance: NA
CDR3aa: CASSDWEELDEQFF
CDR3nt: TGTGCCAGCAGTGATTGGGAGGAACTAGATGAGCAGTTCTTC

j_gene: TRBJ2-1
v_gene: TRBV7-2
d_gene: TRBD1
abundance: NA
CDR3aa: CASSRDRPSENEQFF
CDR3nt: TGTGCCAGCAGCCGGGACAGGCCCTCGGAGAATGAGCAGTTCTTC

j_gene: TRBJ2-2
v_gene: TRBV7-3
d_gene: TRBD1
abundance: NA
CDR3aa: CASSSDRGTGELFF
CDR3nt: TGTGCCAGCAGCTCAGACAGGGGCACCGGGGAGCTGTTTTTT

j_gene: TRBJ1-2
v_gene: TRBV7-9
d_gene: NA
abundance: NA
CDR3aa: CASTGNYGYTF
CDR3nt: TGTGCCAGCACGGGGAACTATGGCTACACCTTC

j_gene: TRBJ2-5
v_gene: TRBV14
d_gene: NA
abundance: NA
CDR3aa: CASSQYETQYF
CDR3nt: TGTGCCAGCAGCCAATATGAGACCCAGTACTTC

j_gene: TRBJ1-1
v_gene: TRBV28
d_gene: NA
abundance: few
CDR3aa: CASSPSTEAFF
CDR3nt: TGTGCCAGCAGCCCCTCCACTGAAGCTTTCTTT

j_gene: TRBJ2-3
v_gene: TRBV28
d_gene: TRBD1
abundance: few
CDR3aa: CASSSTKDRAADTQYF
CDR3nt: TGTGCCAGCAGTTCCACTAAGGACAGGGCTGCAGATACGCAGTATTTT

j_gene: TRBJ2-7
v_gene: TRBV29-1
d_gene: NA
abundance: NA
CDR3aa: CSVEMDYEQYF
CDR3nt: TGCAGCGTTGAAATGGACTACGAGCAGTACTTC

j_gene: TRBJ1-2
v_gene: TRBV5-1
d_gene: NA
abundance: NA
CDR3aa: CASSLQQNYGYTF
CDR3nt: TGCGCCAGCAGCTTGCAGCAAAACTATGGCTACACCTTC

j_gene: TRBJ2-3
v_gene: TRBV6-5
d_gene: TRBD2
abundance: NA
CDR3aa: CASSPGLVSDTQYF
CDR3nt: TGTGCCAGCAGTCCCGGACTAGTCTCTGATACGCAGTATTTT

j_gene: TRBJ2-7
v_gene: TRBV25-1
d_gene: TRBD1
abundance: NA
CDR3aa: CASRSGTGLPKDYEQYF
CDR3nt: TGTGCCAGCAGGTCCGGGACAGGACTTCCAAAGGACTACGAGCAGTACTTC

j_gene: TRBJ2-1
v_gene: TRBV7-9
d_gene: TRBD1
abundance: NA
CDR3aa: CASSLEQGFMNEQFF
CDR3nt: TGTGCCAGCAGCCTAGAACAGGGGTTTATGAATGAGCAGTTCTTC

j_gene: TRBJ1-4
v_gene: TRBV29-1
d_gene: TRBD1
abundance: NA
CDR3aa: CSVWDRAEKLFF
CDR3nt: TGCAGCGTCTGGGACAGGGCGGAAAAACTGTTTTTT

j_gene: TRBJ2-2
v_gene: TRBV27
d_gene: NA
abundance: few
CDR3aa: CASRGTDRSGELFF
CDR3nt: TGTGCCAGCAGGGGGACTGATCGTTCCGGGGAGCTGTTTTTT

j_gene: TRBJ2-7
v_gene: TRBV4-2
d_gene: NA
abundance: few
CDR3aa: CASSQSYEQYF
CDR3nt: TGTGCCAGCAGCCAAAGCTACGAGCAGTACTTC

j_gene: TRBJ1-2
v_gene: TRBV7-8
d_gene: TRBD1
abundance: NA
CDR3aa: CASSLKTGTYGYTF
CDR3nt: TGTGCCAGCAGCTTAAAGACAGGGACCTATGGCTACACCTTC

j_gene: TRBJ2-1
v_gene: TRBV9
d_gene: NA
abundance: NA
CDR3aa: CASSVQGDREQFF
CDR3nt: TGTGCCAGCAGCGTACAGGGTGATCGCGAGCAGTTCTTC

j_gene: TRBJ2-1
v_gene: TRBV30
d_gene: NA
abundance: NA
CDR3aa: CAWSGDFPSSYNEQFF
CDR3nt: TGTGCCTGGAGTGGGGACTTCCCAAGCTCCTACAATGAGCAGTTCTTC

j_gene: TRBJ2-7
v_gene: TRBV4-1
d_gene: NA
abundance: NA
CDR3aa: CASSQDSKETYEQYF
CDR3nt: TGCGCCAGCAGCCAAGATTCCAAGGAGACCTACGAGCAGTACTTC

j_gene: TRBJ1-3
v_gene: TRBV23-1
d_gene: NA
abundance: NA
CDR3aa: CASSQPQGSGGNTIYF
CDR3nt: TGCGCCAGCAGTCAACCCCAGGGATCAGGTGGAAACACCATATATTTT

j_gene: TRBJ1-2
v_gene: TRBV29-1
d_gene: TRBD1
abundance: NA
CDR3aa: CSVEETGRFGYTF
CDR3nt: TGCAGCGTTGAAGAGACAGGGCGGTTTGGCTACACCTTC

j_gene: TRBJ2-1
v_gene: TRBV5-6
d_gene: TRBD2
abundance: NA
CDR3aa: CASSFRTSGSTGNEQFF
CDR3nt: TGTGCCAGCAGCTTTCGGACTAGCGGGAGTACGGGGAATGAGCAGTTCTTC

j_gene: TRBJ2-1
v_gene: TRBV27
d_gene: NA
abundance: NA
CDR3aa: CASSFEGVGNEQFF
CDR3nt: TGTGCCAGCAGTTTTGAAGGAGTAGGAAATGAGCAGTTCTTC

j_gene: TRBJ2-7
v_gene: TRBV11-2
d_gene: TRBD1
abundance: NA
CDR3aa: CASSWDRGLYEQYF
CDR3nt: TGTGCCAGCAGCTGGGACAGGGGGCTATACGAGCAGTACTTC

j_gene: TRBJ1-3
v_gene: TRBV28
d_gene: NA
abundance: NA
CDR3aa: CASSPPGGGNTIYF
CDR3nt: TGTGCCAGCAGTCCCCCGGGGGGAGGAAACACCATATATTTT

j_gene: TRBJ1-5
v_gene: TRBV30
d_gene: NA
abundance: NA
CDR3aa: CAWSVLGNQPQHF
CDR3nt: TGTGCCTGGAGTGTCCTCGGCAATCAGCCCCAGCATTTT

j_gene: TRBJ2-2
v_gene: TRBV5-6
d_gene: NA
abundance: once
CDR3aa: CASTSLGRDTGELFF
CDR3nt: TGTGCCAGCACCTCTTTGGGGAGAGACACCGGGGAGCTGTTTTTT

j_gene: TRBJ2-5
v_gene: TRBV15
d_gene: TRBD1
abundance: NA
CDR3aa: CATSHYRGQETQYF
CDR3nt: TGTGCCACCAGTCACTACAGGGGACAAGAGACCCAGTACTTC

j_gene: TRBJ2-7
v_gene: TRBV11-2
d_gene: TRBD2
abundance: NA
CDR3aa: CASSLELAGGSYEQYF
CDR3nt: TGTGCCAGCAGCTTAGAACTGGCGGGAGGTTCCTACGAGCAGTACTTC

j_gene: TRBJ1-1
v_gene: TRBV28
d_gene: NA
abundance: NA
CDR3aa: CATFITVNTEAFF
CDR3nt: TGTGCCACCTTCATCACAGTAAACACTGAAGCTTTCTTT

j_gene: TRBJ1-2
v_gene: TRBV10-3
d_gene: NA
abundance: NA
CDR3aa: CAISDHNGGSYGYTF
CDR3nt: TGTGCCATCAGTGACCACAATGGGGGCTCCTATGGCTACACCTTC

j_gene: TRBJ2-7
v_gene: TRBV7-2
d_gene: TRBD2
abundance: NA
CDR3aa: CASSLGLAAYEQYF
CDR3nt: TGTGCCAGCAGCTTAGGGCTAGCGGCCTACGAGCAGTACTTC

j_gene: TRBJ2-4
v_gene: TRBV19
d_gene: NA
abundance: NA
CDR3aa: CASSILGGLSYF
CDR3nt: TGTGCCAGTAGTATACTAGGCGGCTTATCGTACTTC

j_gene: TRBJ2-7
v_gene: TRBV5-4
d_gene: TRBD2
abundance: NA
CDR3aa: CASGTSGNAYEQYF
CDR3nt: TGTGCCAGCGGGACTAGCGGGAATGCCTACGAGCAGTACTTC

j_gene: TRBJ2-1
v_gene: TRBV11-2
d_gene: NA
abundance: NA
CDR3aa: CASSLGRVNEQFF
CDR3nt: TGTGCCAGCAGCTTGGGCAGGGTGAATGAGCAGTTCTTC

j_gene: TRBJ1-2
v_gene: TRBV5-1
d_gene: NA
abundance: NA
CDR3aa: CASSSRTGSYGYTF
CDR3nt: TGCGCCAGCAGCTCGCGGACGGGCTCCTATGGCTACACCTTC